The 15 T cell receptor beta chains below were found in one sample sequenced in a study of T cells in Graves' hyperthyroidism and ophthalmopathy. The source material, RNA transcripts, was used to amplify TCR beta CDR3 regions. HTBI primers were employed in a first-round RT-PCR of the TCR CDR3. TCRdb reprocessed the multiplex PCR reads via MiXCR and lists one record per CDR3 protein. The sample has under 350,000 distinct CDR3 sequences, around 23% seen once; the top ten hold roughly 52%. Sequencing used blood. The source of these receptors is a woman aged 50 to 60 with Graves' hyperthyroidism.

This clonotype was detected ten times or more. CDR3 sequence (DNA): TGCAGCGTTGACAGGCAGGGTCTCATGAACACTGAAGCTTTCTTT. Amino acid sequence: CSVDRQGLMNTEAFF. The V call is TRBV29-1, the J call TRBJ1-1; tentatively, D is TRBD1 (5 bases). Germline assignment: CDR1 SQVTM and CDR2 ANQGSEA. V was shortened by 3 bases and J by 0 bases, with 14 bases between the two germline ends. There are 15 residues in the CDR3.

This chain uses TRBV5-1 with TRBJ2-7; no reliable D call. The CDR3 sequence is 14 residues long. V shed 1 base and J shed 6 bases, with 14 bases lying between them. The germline CDR1 and CDR2 sequences are SGHRS and YFSETQ. The CDR3 bases are TGCGCCAGCAGCTTGTGGGGTGTCCTGGCCGAGCAGTACTTC. This codes for CASSLWGVLAEQYF.

A word on this clonotype: An end of the junction differs from the germline gene, which may be a read error. This chain uses TRBV20-1 with TRBJ2-1, with 7 bases fitting TRBD2. In germline, CDR1 is DFQATT, CDR2 SNEGSKA (reference sequence). The CDR3 runs to 14 residues. The CDR3 DNA sequence: TGCAGTGCCAGAGTGGGCGGGAGTGGCAATGAGCAGTTCTTC. This translates into CSARVGGSGNEQFF.

The rearrangement joins TRBV9 to TRBJ2-5; weak D call: TRBD2 (5 bases). Trimming stripped 0 bases from V and 5 bases from J, with 11 bases between. The CDR3 is 14 residues long. CDR1 SGDLS and CDR2 YYNGEE come from the germline V gene. CDR3 DNA sequence: TGTGCCAGCAGCGTAGCTACTAGTAGCGAGACCCAGTACTTC. Amino acids: CASSVATSSETQYF. The full variable domain, in which reference TRBV9 and TRBJ2-5 provide the parts outside the CDR3, is DSGVTQTPKHLITATGQRVTLRCSPRSGDLSVYWYQQSLDQGLQFLIQYYNGEERAKGNILERFSAQQFPDLHSELNLSSLELGDSALYFCASSVATSSETQYFGPGTRLLVL.

The chain joins TRBV29-1 to TRBJ2-3; the match to TRBD1 covers 10 bases. Germline lookup yields CDR1 SQVTM and CDR2 ANQGSEA. This CDR3 region has 17 residues. The V segment lost 1 base and the J segment 3 bases; nucleotides outside the gene matches: 10. The CDR3 sequence is CSVEGLYRTGGTDTQYF. As DNA, the CDR3 is TGCAGCGTTGAAGGGCTGTATAGGACAGGGGGTACAGATACGCAGTATTTT.

Comments on this clonotype: Possible read error: a much larger clone is one base away. This CDR3 is missing its conserved last phenylalanine or tryptophan, likely due to a read error. The chain recombines TRBV28 with TRBJ1-4, with D perhaps matching TRBD1 (6 bases). The CDR3 totals 14 residues. From germline, CDR1 is MDHEN and CDR2 SYDVKM. Trimming shortened V by 8 bases and J by 6 bases, and 16 bases separated the two germline ends. The chain's CDR3 is CASAKGRGDEKLFL. CDR3 in DNA: TGTGCCAGCGCGAAAGGCAGGGGAGATGAAAAACTGTTTCTT.

This clonotype has ten or more counts. V usage is TRBV6-2 or TRBV6-3 and J usage is TRBJ2-6; TRBD1 matches at 7 bases. The CDR3 is 15 residues long. The V gene end was trimmed by 6 bases and the J gene end by 1 base; junction bases not matched to a gene: 3. CDR1 MNHEY and CDR2 SVGEGT come from the germline V gene. The CDR3 sequence is CASRTTGSGANVLTF. CDR3 in DNA: TGTGCCAGCAGAACGACAGGGTCTGGGGCCAACGTCCTGACTTTC.

The V gene is TRBV4-1, the J gene TRBJ2-5; possible D gene TRBD1, 6 bases. V lost 1 base and J 1 base, leaving 10 bases between the germline ends. Germline CDR1 reads MGHRA; CDR2 reads YSYEKL. The CDR3 extends over 15 amino acids. CDR3 bases: TGCGCCAGCAGCCAAGGACAGGTATCCCAAGAGACCCAGTACTTC. Amino acids: CASSQGQVSQETQYF.

This clonotype appeared a few times. The chain carries TRBV5-1 and TRBJ2-7; tentatively, D is TRBD1 or TRBD2 (5 bases each). Trimming took off 0 bases at V and 2 bases at J, with 18 bases between the two ends. Germline V CDR1 and CDR2: SGHRS, YFSETQ. The CDR3 contains 17 residues. CDR3 residues: CASSLGTTGAKTYEQYF. CDR3 coding DNA: TGCGCCAGCAGCTTGGGTACCACCGGGGCCAAGACCTACGAGCAGTACTTC.

In this sample, this clonotype turned up many times. The V call is TRBV7-2, the J call TRBJ2-1; D uncertain. The germline CDR1 and CDR2 sequences are SGHTA and FQGNSA. Trimming removed 5 bases from V and 0 bases from J, with 11 bases in between. The CDR3 extends over 15 amino acids. In DNA, the CDR3 is TGTGCCAGCAGCCCTGGTGGTCGCTCCTACAATGAGCAGTTCTTC. It codes for CASSPGGRSYNEQFF.

Comment on this clonotype: Possible read error: a much larger clone is one base away. The chain carries TRBV18 and TRBJ2-1; 11 positions match TRBD2. The V and J ends lost 8 bases and 6 bases, in that order; junction bases with no gene match: 9. The germline gives CDR1 KGHSH, CDR2 LQKENI. The CDR3 extends over 15 amino acids. The CDR3 region is CASPFGTSGLNEQFF. DNA for the CDR3: TGTGCCAGCCCATTCGGGACTAGCGGACTCAATGAGCAGTTCTTC.

The chain links TRBV18 to TRBJ2-2; D possibly corresponds to TRBD2 (6 bases). Germline CDR1 KGHSH, CDR2 LQKENI. The CDR3 length is 14 residues. With 5 bases removed from V and 5 bases from J, the gap between germline ends came to 12 bases. CDR3 in amino acids: CASSRTRGTGELFF. CDR3 DNA: TGTGCCAGCTCAAGAACTCGGGGGACCGGGGAGCTGTTTTTT.

Concerning this clonotype itself: A much larger clone lies one base from this, so it may be a read error. The chain links TRBV12-3 or TRBV12-4 to TRBJ2-1; TRBD2 matches 10 bases. There are 15 residues in the CDR3. Trimming removed 6 bases from V and 5 bases from J; junction bases left unmatched: 7. CDR3 amino acids: CASRLGTSENNEQFF. CDR3 DNA: TGTGCCAGCAGGTTGGGGACTAGCGAGAACAATGAGCAGTTCTTC.

The genes are TRBV24-1 and TRBJ2-7, with 9 bases lining up with TRBD1. Trimming at V came to 3 bases and at J to 6 bases, leaving 11 bases not matched to a gene. The CDR3 covers 16 residues. The germline V gene has CDR1 KGHDR and CDR2 SFDVKD. The CDR3 DNA reads TGTGCCACCAGTGATCCTCCCGGGACAGGGAGTAGCGAGCAGTACTTC. Protein: CATSDPPGTGSSEQYF.

In regard to this clonotype: A clone one base away is much larger, so this may be a read error. This chain uses TRBV12-5 with TRBJ1-2; tentatively, D is TRBD1 (6 bases). Trimming cost V 3 bases and J 3 bases, with 20 bases left between them. The germline V gene has CDR1 LGHNT and CDR2 FRNRAP. This CDR3 spans 17 amino acids. The CDR3 nucleotides are TGTGCTAGTGGTTTTCCCCCGTCGACAGGCTCAGACTATGGCTACACCTTC. Translated: CASGFPPSTGSDYGYTF.